This T cell receptor (beta chain) was sequenced during a study of blood T cell repertoires in COVID-19. Study in general: T cells, B-cell-depleted T cells, or PBMCs provided the cDNA or gDNA that served as material.

Sequencing was performed with immunoSEQ multiplex PCR; in TCRdb, only in-frame clones are kept and a portion is missing. The sample yields about 410,000 clones, more than 80% seen once. Trimming shortened V by 3 bases and J by 6 bases, and 11 bases separated the two germline ends. Per germline, CDR1 KGHSH and CDR2 LQKENI. This CDR3 region has 13 residues. This chain uses TRBV18 with TRBJ1-2; D is possibly TRBD1 (5 bases). The receptor was derived from a young woman with active or convalescent COVID-19. Sequenced material: peripheral blood. CDR3 nucleotide sequence: TGTGCCAGCTCACCCCAGGGAAGGGATGGCTACACCTTC. Its translation is CASSPQGRDGYTF.